A single sample gave rise to the 5 T cell receptor beta chains below, sequenced in a study of CXCR3-negative and CXCR3-positive naive CD8 T cells. Study-wide results and caveats: CXCR3-positive naive cells had more hydrophobic TRB CDR3s than CXCR3-negative naive cells.

Carrying UMI labels, the TRB cDNA libraries were prepared through 5' RACE. No DNA is given; TCRdb re-called the 5' RACE reads and lists each CDR3 protein once. There are 75,000 to 100,000 distinct CDR3 sequences in the sample, with about 1% held by the top ten. Their target antigens are unknown. The sample taken for sequencing was naive CXCR3+ CD8+ T cells from blood. Subset: CD45RO-CCR7+CD27+CD95- naive CD8+ T cells expressing CXCR3 (TNR3+). The receptors were gathered from a human donor in good health. Some clones in this sample may be carry-over from other donors' samples.

The gene calls are TRBV19 and TRBJ2-7; without DNA, the TCRdb call of TRBD1 cannot be checked. This CDR3 spans 15 amino acids. Germline V lookup: CDR1 LNHDA, CDR2 SQIVND (reference sequence). The CDR3 region is CASSPGTGDSYEQYF.

The genes are TRBV7-9 and TRBJ1-4; as DNA is missing, the TRBD1 call by TCRdb cannot be tested. Germline V gene data show CDR1 as SEHNR and CDR2 as FQNEAQ (reference sequence). The length of the CDR3 is 14 residues. The CDR3 loop reads CASSQGGANEKLFF.

V and J are TRBV7-9 and TRBJ2-7; TCRdb reports TRBD1, a call that lacks DNA to check it against. The CDR3 has 13 amino acids. The germline gives CDR1 SEHNR, CDR2 FQNEAQ (reference sequence). CDR3 in amino acids: CASSKRQGDEQYF.

The chain has TRBV19 and TRBJ2-1. This CDR3 comprises 18 residues. From germline, CDR1 is LNHDA and CDR2 SQIVND (reference sequence). This CDR3 is CASSIDLDYLSSYNEQFF.

This chain connects TRBV7-2 to TRBJ1-2; absent DNA, TCRdb's TRBD1 call cannot be checked. CDR1 is SGHTA and CDR2 is FQGNSA in the germline V gene. The CDR3 is 14 amino acids. CDR3 amino acids: CASSTGTGLYGYTF.